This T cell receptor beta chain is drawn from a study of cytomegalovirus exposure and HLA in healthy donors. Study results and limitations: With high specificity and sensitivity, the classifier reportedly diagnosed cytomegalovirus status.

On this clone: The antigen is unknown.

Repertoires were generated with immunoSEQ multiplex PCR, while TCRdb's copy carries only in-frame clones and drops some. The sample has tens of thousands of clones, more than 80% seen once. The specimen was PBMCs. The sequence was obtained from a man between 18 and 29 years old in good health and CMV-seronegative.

The CDR3 loop is CASSILAGKQETQYF. The CDR3 coding sequence is TGTGCCAGCAGCATACTAGCGGGGAAACAAGAGACCCAGTACTTC. This sequence joins TRBV21-1 and TRBJ2-5; the table names TRBD2, a call not compared with the DNA. TRBV21-1 is deemed a pseudogene. The CDR3 runs to 15 residues.